The 27 T cell receptor beta chains below come from one sample, sequenced in a study of cytomegalovirus exposure and HLA in healthy donors. The data were produced by immunoSEQ multiplex PCR, yet TCRdb's version contains in-frame clones alone and is incomplete. This table holds 100,000 to 150,000 clones, roughly nine tenths found once. The sample comprised PBMCs. The source is a woman between 18 and 29 years old in good health and CMV-seronegative.

The rearrangement uses TRBV11-2 and TRBJ2-3; 9 bases are a match to TRBD1. The germline gives CDR1 SGHAT, CDR2 FQNNGV. Losses at the gene ends were 1 base for V and 2 bases for J; bases not matched to a gene: 7. CDR3 size: 17 residues. Here the CDR3 reads CASSLGTWDRATDTQYF. In DNA, the CDR3 is TGTGCCAGCAGCTTAGGGACTTGGGACAGGGCCACAGATACGCAGTATTTT.

This clone was seen once. This sequence joins TRBV6-5 and TRBJ2-1, with TRBD1 identical over 9 bases. The germline V gene encodes CDR1 MNHEY and CDR2 SVGAGI. The CDR3 covers 15 residues. V shed 2 bases, J shed 7 bases, and the junction held 6 bases outside the gene matches. The CDR3 here is CASSYGDRELNEQFF. The DNA of the CDR3 is TGTGCCAGCAGTTACGGGGACAGGGAGTTGAATGAGCAGTTCTTC.

The CDR3 nucleotides are TGTGCCAGCAGTGGACAGGACAAGGGTGGCTACACCTTC. Its protein product is CASSGQDKGGYTF. J is TRBJ1-2 and V is TRBV6-1; D is possibly TRBD1 (6 bases). Germline V gives CDR1 MNHNS, CDR2 SASEGT. V was cut by 4 bases and J by 7 bases, with 13 bases left in between. CDR3 length: 13 residues.

V and J are TRBV18 and TRBJ2-7; a possible D gene is TRBD1 (5 bases). The CDR3 runs to 15 residues. V was clipped by 2 bases and J by 6 bases, with 17 bases between them. Germline CDR1 KGHSH, CDR2 LQKENI. CDR3 protein: CASSPTKTVTGEQYF. CDR3 DNA sequence: TGTGCCAGCTCACCAACGAAGACAGTTACCGGCGAGCAGTACTTC.

This clone has a single count. The chain joins TRBV7-6 to TRBJ2-7; D is perhaps TRBD2 (5 bases). The CDR3 loop spans 16 amino acids. V shed 2 bases and J shed 5 bases, with 19 bases lying between them. Germline V lookup: CDR1 SGHVS, CDR2 FNYEAQ. The CDR3 DNA is TGTGCCAGCAGCTTAAGCCCCCGTTTCCAGAGGGACGAGCAGTACTTC. Translated: CASSLSPRFQRDEQYF. The full variable domain, in which reference TRBV7-6 and TRBJ2-7 provide the parts outside the CDR3, is GAGVSQSPRYKVTKRGQDVALRCDPISGHVSLYWYRQALGQGPEFLTYFNYEAQQDKSGLPNDRFSAERPEGSISTLTIQRTEQRDSAMYRCASSLSPRFQRDEQYFGPGTRLTVT.

V gene TRBV7-2 combines with J gene TRBJ1-4; no clear D gene. The CDR3 runs to 13 residues. The V gene lost 1 base and the J gene lost 8 bases, with 8 bases spanning the gap. Per the germline V gene, CDR1 is SGHTA and CDR2 is FQGNSA. The CDR3 bases are TGTGCCAGCAGCTTAGTTAGCTGGGAAAAACTGTTTTTT. Protein product: CASSLVSWEKLFF.

V is TRBV6-1 and J is TRBJ1-2; D uncertain. Trimming removed 7 bases at V and 8 bases at J, with 23 bases between. The CDR3 has 15 residues. Germline CDR1 MNHNS, CDR2 SASEGT. The CDR3 coding sequence is TGTGCCAGCACTCGGCAGAGAAGCGTCCTTCACGGCTACACCTTC. This gives the protein CASTRQRSVLHGYTF.

The chain recombines TRBV6-5 with TRBJ2-2, with 11 bases lining up with TRBD1. The trim removed 5 bases at V and 7 bases at J, leaving 3 bases unmatched. This CDR3 comprises 14 residues. CDR1 and CDR2 from the germline V gene are MNHEY and SVGAGI. The CDR3 coding sequence is TGTGCCAGCAGTGGACAGGGGGCTGTCGGGGAGCTGTTTTTT. This encodes CASSGQGAVGELFF.

The V and J genes are TRBV5-1 and TRBJ2-5; 10 bases are shared with TRBD2. This CDR3 contains 14 residues. CDR1 is SGHRS and CDR2 is YFSETQ in the germline V gene. J was trimmed by 7 bases and V by 0 bases; bases with no gene match: 3. Here the CDR3 DNA reads TGCGCCAGCAGCTTGGAATTAGCGGGAGGGACCCAGTACTTC. This encodes CASSLELAGGTQYF.

This clone was counted only a few times. The chain recombines TRBV21-1 with TRBJ2-7; the tabulated D call, TRBD1, remains unverified against the DNA. TRBV21-1 is a known pseudogene. This CDR3 has 15 amino acids. CDR3 nucleotide sequence: TGTGCCAGCACCATGTGGGGGGACAGGACCTACGAGCAGTACTTC. Translated: CASTMWGDRTYEQYF.

The table lists this clone with a few counts. The J gene is TRBJ1-6, the V gene TRBV6-5; D possibly corresponds to TRBD1 (6 bases). The V and J ends lost 4 bases and 6 bases respectively, with 13 bases between them. Germline-derived CDR1 and CDR2 are MNHEY and SVGAGI. This CDR3 is built from 15 residues. The CDR3 spells CASSSLDSSNSPLHF. DNA for the CDR3: TGTGCCAGCAGTTCGTTGGACAGTTCTAATTCACCCCTCCACTTT.

The chain recombines TRBV27 with TRBJ2-5; D perhaps matches TRBD1 (6 bases). This CDR3 region has 16 residues. The germline CDR1 and CDR2 sequences are MNHEY and SMNVEV (reference sequence). V shed 3 bases and J shed 5 bases, with 19 bases lying between them. CDR3 loop: CASSFTYRVSDETQYF. As DNA, the CDR3 is TGTGCCAGCAGTTTCACATACAGGGTATCAGATGAGACCCAGTACTTC.

The genes are TRBV4-2 and TRBJ2-1; TRBD2 aligns across 11 bases. Germline CDR1 is LGHNA and CDR2 is YNFKEQ. The trim removed 4 bases at V and 10 bases at J, leaving 18 bases unmatched. The CDR3 covers 18 residues. This chain's CDR3 is CASSPKLRLAGILREQFF. The CDR3 DNA follows: TGTGCCAGCAGCCCCAAACTGCGACTAGCGGGGATTTTACGAGAGCAGTTCTTC.

The chain recombines TRBV7-8 with TRBJ1-2; 10 bases match TRBD1. Germline trimming cut 3 bases from V and 3 bases from J; bases unmatched to any gene: 10. Per the germline V gene, CDR1 is SGHVS and CDR2 is FQNEAQ. The CDR3 runs 17 residues. The CDR3, as DNA: TGTGCCAGCAGCTTTTACGCGACAGGGGGCTACGACTATGGCTACACCTTC. Translated: CASSFYATGGYDYGYTF.

V usage is TRBV5-1 and J usage is TRBJ2-4, with a weak D call TRBD1 (5 bases). The V and J ends lost 5 bases and 0 bases respectively, with 6 bases between them. CDR1 is SGHRS, CDR2 YFSETQ, per germline. The CDR3 totals 13 residues. The CDR3 sequence is CASRGLAKNIQYF. In nucleotides, the CDR3 is TGCGCCAGCAGGGGGCTAGCCAAAAACATTCAGTACTTC. The full variable domain, with the rest looked up from reference TRBV5-1 and TRBJ2-4, is KAGVTQTPRYLIKTRGQQVTLSCSPISGHRSVSWYQQTPGQGLQFLFEYFSETQRNKGNFPGRFSGRQFSNSRSEMNVSTLELGDSALYLCASRGLAKNIQYFGAGTRLSVL.

With regard to this clone: Distinct nucleotide sequences in the sample also encode this CDR3. This chain links TRBV5-1 with TRBJ1-1; 7 bases align to TRBD1. Per germline, CDR1 SGHRS and CDR2 YFSETQ. There are 14 residues in the CDR3. V lost 3 bases, J lost 0 bases, and 2 bases stayed unmatched. The CDR3 DNA reads TGCGCCAGCAGCTCGGGACAGATGAACACTGAAGCTTTCTTT. This codes for CASSSGQMNTEAFF.

This clone occurred once. The J gene is TRBJ2-3, the V gene TRBV29-1; D is perhaps TRBD1 (5 bases). V gave up 4 bases and J gave up 0 bases, with 8 bases separating them. The germline CDR1 and CDR2 sequences are SQVTM and ANQGSEA. The CDR3 is 13 residues long. The CDR3 bases are TGCAGCGTTGTGGGGCTGAGCACAGATACGCAGTATTTT. Translated, it gives CSVVGLSTDTQYF.

The V gene is TRBV7-9, the J gene TRBJ2-5; possibly TRBD1 for D (6 bases). V was pared by 4 bases and J by 7 bases, with 16 bases between. The CDR3 loop spans 14 amino acids. Germline lookup yields CDR1 SEHNR and CDR2 FQNEAQ (reference sequence). In DNA, the CDR3 is TGTGCCAGCAGCTCCCAGGACAGCCCCGTGACCCAGTACTTC. Its protein product is CASSSQDSPVTQYF.

This chain connects TRBV7-9 to TRBJ2-2, with D maybe TRBD2 (6 bases). CDR3 length: 14 residues. The V and J ends lost 5 bases and 5 bases respectively, with 12 bases between them. From germline, CDR1 is SEHNR and CDR2 FQNEAQ (reference sequence). The CDR3 nucleotides read TGTGCCAGCAGCCCGCTTGGAGGGACCGGGGAGCTGTTTTTT. This translates into CASSPLGGTGELFF.

This sequence joins TRBV2 and TRBJ2-3, with unresolved D. CDR1 and CDR2 from the germline V gene are SNHLY and FYNNEI. This CDR3 region has 13 residues. V was trimmed by 7 bases and J by 0 bases, leaving 8 bases between them. Written as DNA, the CDR3 is TGTGCCAGCAATGAGGAGAGCACAGATACGCAGTATTTT. Protein: CASNEESTDTQYF.

The rearrangement joins TRBV6-1 to TRBJ1-2, with D hard to call. Germline V lookup: CDR1 MNHNS, CDR2 SASEGT. Trimming shortened V by 2 bases and J by 0 bases, and 16 bases separated the two germline ends. The CDR3 length is 17 residues. CDR3 region: CASSELGVSLANYGYTF. The DNA for the CDR3 is TGTGCCAGCAGTGAACTCGGGGTTTCCTTAGCTAACTATGGCTACACCTTC.

The V and J genes are TRBV6-1 and TRBJ2-1; 10 positions agree with TRBD1. J was trimmed by 10 bases and V by 4 bases; bases with no gene match: 7. The CDR3 length is 14 residues. The germline V gene has CDR1 MNHNS and CDR2 SASEGT. In DNA form, the CDR3 reads TGTGCCAGCAGTGGAGGGACAGGGGAGAGGGAGCAGTTCTTC. It specifies CASSGGTGEREQFF.

The gene calls are TRBV11-2 and TRBJ2-3; 10 nucleotides align to TRBD2. Germline CDR1 SGHAT, CDR2 FQNNGV. Trimming at V came to 4 bases and at J to 1 base, leaving 5 bases not matched to a gene. This CDR3 is built from 16 residues. CDR3 sequence reads: CASSYWTSGRTDTQYF. CDR3 in DNA: TGTGCCAGCAGCTACTGGACTAGCGGACGCACAGATACGCAGTATTTT.

This clone was seen only once. The rearrangement links TRBV5-4 to TRBJ1-1, with D possibly being TRBD1 (6 bases). This CDR3 has 13 amino acids. V lost 1 base and J lost 5, with 9 bases in between. CDR1 is SGHNT, CDR2 YYREEE, per germline (reference sequence). The CDR3 is CASSLPQGTEAFF. CDR3 nucleotide sequence: TGTGCCAGCAGCTTGCCGCAGGGGACTGAAGCTTTCTTT.

The rearrangement joins TRBV5-1 to TRBJ1-4; D perhaps matches TRBD1 (5 bases). CDR1 and CDR2 (germline): SGHRS, YFSETQ. The length of the CDR3 is 15 residues. The ends were cut back, 4 bases at V and 6 bases at J, with 16 bases in the middle. In DNA form, the CDR3 reads TGCGCCAGCAGCACCGACAGAGAAGGTGATGAAAAACTGTTTTTT. Translating gives CASSTDREGDEKLFF.

The genes are TRBV7-9 and TRBJ2-1; D is possibly TRBD1 (6 bases). The CDR3 is 12 residues long. Germline lookup yields CDR1 SEHNR and CDR2 FQNEAQ (reference sequence). Trimming shortened V by 6 bases and J by 8 bases, and 11 bases separated the two germline ends. The CDR3 bases are TGTGCCAGCAGTCTGGGGGCTTATGAGCAGTTCTTC. Residues: CASSLGAYEQFF.

The J gene is TRBJ1-1, the V gene TRBV5-1; 8 bases align to TRBD1. V was clipped by 7 bases and J by 5 bases; unmatched bases: 7. CDR3 size: 13 residues. Germline-derived CDR1 and CDR2 are SGHRS and YFSETQ. In nucleotides, the CDR3 is TGCGCCAGCCACAGGGGGAGCGAAACTGAAGCTTTCTTT. It encodes CASHRGSETEAFF.